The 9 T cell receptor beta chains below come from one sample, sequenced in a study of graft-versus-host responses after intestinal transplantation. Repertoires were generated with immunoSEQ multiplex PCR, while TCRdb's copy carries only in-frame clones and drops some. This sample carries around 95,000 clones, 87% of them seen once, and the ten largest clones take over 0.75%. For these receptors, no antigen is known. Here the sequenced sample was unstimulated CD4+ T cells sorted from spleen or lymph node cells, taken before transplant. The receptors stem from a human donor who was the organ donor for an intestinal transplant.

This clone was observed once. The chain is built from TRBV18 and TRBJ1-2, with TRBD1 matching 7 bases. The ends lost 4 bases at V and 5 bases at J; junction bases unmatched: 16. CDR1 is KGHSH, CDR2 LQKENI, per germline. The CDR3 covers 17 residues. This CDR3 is CASSRTGPRQGLYGYTF. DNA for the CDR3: TGTGCCAGCTCACGAACAGGACCAAGACAGGGTTTATATGGCTACACCTTC.

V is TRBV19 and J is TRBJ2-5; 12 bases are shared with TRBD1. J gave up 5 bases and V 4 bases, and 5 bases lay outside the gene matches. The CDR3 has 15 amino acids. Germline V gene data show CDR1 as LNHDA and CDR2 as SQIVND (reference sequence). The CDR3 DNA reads TGTGCCAGTAGTACCGGGACAGGGGGCGGGGAGACCCAGTACTTC. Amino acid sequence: CASSTGTGGGETQYF.

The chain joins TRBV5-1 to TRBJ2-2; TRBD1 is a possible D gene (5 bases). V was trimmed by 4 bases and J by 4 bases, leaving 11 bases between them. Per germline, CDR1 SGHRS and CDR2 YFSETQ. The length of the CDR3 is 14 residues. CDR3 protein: CASSPEGATGELFF. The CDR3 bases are TGCGCCAGCAGCCCCGAAGGGGCCACCGGGGAGCTGTTTTTT.

This CDR3 reads CASSFRNVAYEQFF. In DNA, the CDR3 is TGTGCCAGCAGCTTTAGAAATGTCGCCTATGAGCAGTTCTTC. The V call is TRBV7-8, the J call TRBJ2-1, with D hard to call. The CDR3 covers 14 residues. V was shortened by 3 bases and J by 8 bases, with 14 bases between the two germline ends. Germline V CDR1 and CDR2: SGHVS, FQNEAQ.

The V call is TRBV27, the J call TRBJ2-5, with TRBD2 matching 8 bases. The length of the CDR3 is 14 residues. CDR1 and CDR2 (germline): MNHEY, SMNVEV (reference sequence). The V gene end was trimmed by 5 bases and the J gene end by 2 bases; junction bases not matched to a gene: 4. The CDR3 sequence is CASSTTGGQETQYF. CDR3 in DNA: TGTGCCAGCAGTACAACGGGAGGGCAAGAGACCCAGTACTTC.

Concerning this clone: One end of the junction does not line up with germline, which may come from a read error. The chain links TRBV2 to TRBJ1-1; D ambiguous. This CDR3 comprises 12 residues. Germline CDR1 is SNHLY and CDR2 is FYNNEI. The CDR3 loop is CASSEERTSYIF. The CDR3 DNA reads TGTGCCAGCAGTGAGGAACGAACGTCTTATATCTTT.

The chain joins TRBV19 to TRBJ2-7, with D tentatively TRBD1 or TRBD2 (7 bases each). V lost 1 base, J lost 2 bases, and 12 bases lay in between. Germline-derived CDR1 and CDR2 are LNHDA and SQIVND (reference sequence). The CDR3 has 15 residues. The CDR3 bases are TGTGCCAGTAGTATAGGCGGGGGACAGACCTACGAGCAGTACTTC. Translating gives CASSIGGGQTYEQYF.

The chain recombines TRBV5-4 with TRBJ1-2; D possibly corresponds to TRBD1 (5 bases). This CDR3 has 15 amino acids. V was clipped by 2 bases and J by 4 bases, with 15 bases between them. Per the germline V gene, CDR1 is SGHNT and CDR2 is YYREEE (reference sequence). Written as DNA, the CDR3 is TGTGCCAGCAGCTTTGTGGACAAGGAGTCCTATGGCTACACCTTC. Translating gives CASSFVDKESYGYTF.

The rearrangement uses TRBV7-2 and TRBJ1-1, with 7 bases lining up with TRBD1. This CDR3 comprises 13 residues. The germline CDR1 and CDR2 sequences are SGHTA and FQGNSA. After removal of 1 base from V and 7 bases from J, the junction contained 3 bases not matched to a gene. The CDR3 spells CASSLVGTVEAFF. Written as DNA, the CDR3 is TGTGCCAGCAGCTTAGTAGGGACAGTTGAAGCTTTCTTT.